The rows below give T cell receptor beta chains drawn from one sample of a study of cytomegalovirus exposure and HLA in healthy donors. Repertoires were generated with immunoSEQ multiplex PCR, while TCRdb's copy carries only in-frame clones and drops some. The sample gives about 150,000 clones, under 85% of which show up once; approximately 5.4% is in the top ten. Sequenced input: PBMCs. The origin of the receptors is a young woman in good health and CMV-seropositive. The CDR3 runs from the conserved cysteine through the conserved F or W. Each record gives: CDR3 protein, CDR3 DNA, J gene, V gene, D gene, clone size. A D gene is named only where the DNA matches it firmly. The size field is filled for only some rows; it gives once, few, many or a size class.

cdr3_aa: CASSFGTGSYEQYF
cdr3_nt: TGTGCCAGCAGCTTTGGGACAGGCTCCTACGAGCAGTACTTC
j_call: TRBJ2-7
v_call: TRBV11-2
d_call: TRBD1
clone_size: once

cdr3_aa: CASSLYRSSYNSPLHF
cdr3_nt: TGCGCCAGCAGCTTGTACCGGAGCTCCTATAATTCACCCCTCCACTTT
j_call: TRBJ1-6
v_call: TRBV5-1
d_call: .
clone_size: once

cdr3_aa: CASSLYVDSNQPQHF
cdr3_nt: TGTGCCAGCAGCTTATATGTAGACAGTAATCAGCCCCAGCATTTT
j_call: TRBJ1-5
v_call: TRBV7-2
d_call: .
clone_size: once

cdr3_aa: CASSLLLARYDEQYF
cdr3_nt: TGTGCCAGCAGCCTTCTGCTAGCAAGGTATGACGAGCAGTACTTC
j_call: TRBJ2-7
v_call: TRBV5-4
d_call: .
clone_size: .

cdr3_aa: CASSLAGTSGGGETQYF
cdr3_nt: TGTGCCAGCAGCTTAGCTGGGACTAGCGGGGGAGGAGAGACCCAGTACTTC
j_call: TRBJ2-5
v_call: TRBV7-6
d_call: TRBD2
clone_size: .

cdr3_aa: CASSYLGGGADTQYF
cdr3_nt: TGTGCCAGCAGCTACCTGGGGGGGGGTGCAGATACGCAGTATTTT
j_call: TRBJ2-3
v_call: TRBV7-6
d_call: TRBD2
clone_size: few

cdr3_aa: CASSYFLRGDTGELFF
cdr3_nt: TGTGCCAGCAGTTACTTTCTTAGGGGTGACACCGGGGAGCTGTTTTTT
j_call: TRBJ2-2
v_call: TRBV6-5
d_call: .
clone_size: .

cdr3_aa: CASNGESAYEQYF
cdr3_nt: TGTGCCAGCAACGGGGAGTCCGCCTACGAGCAGTACTTC
j_call: TRBJ2-7
v_call: TRBV5-6
d_call: .
clone_size: .

cdr3_aa: CASSSRETQYF
cdr3_nt: TGTGCCAGCAGTTCCAGAGAGACCCAGTACTTC
j_call: TRBJ2-5
v_call: TRBV28
d_call: .
clone_size: .

cdr3_aa: CSSSLAPGQTNTEAFF
cdr3_nt: TGTTCCAGCAGCTTAGCGCCGGGACAGACAAACACTGAAGCTTTCTTT
j_call: TRBJ1-1
v_call: TRBV7-9
d_call: TRBD1
clone_size: .

cdr3_aa: CASSLNPGHTGELFF
cdr3_nt: TGTGCCAGCAGCTTAAACCCAGGGCACACCGGGGAGCTGTTTTTT
j_call: TRBJ2-2
v_call: TRBV7-3
d_call: .
clone_size: .

cdr3_aa: CASSRLAGNQETQYF
cdr3_nt: TGTGCCAGCAGCCGACTAGCGGGGAACCAAGAGACCCAGTACTTC
j_call: TRBJ2-5
v_call: TRBV6-5
d_call: TRBD2
clone_size: .

cdr3_aa: CASSLVGPDNSPLHF
cdr3_nt: TGTGCCAGCAGTTTAGTGGGCCCTGATAATTCACCCCTCCACTTT
j_call: TRBJ1-6
v_call: TRBV28
d_call: .
clone_size: .

cdr3_aa: CASSLGRDRDF
cdr3_nt: TGTGCCAGCAGCCTAGGGAGGGACAGGGACTTT
j_call: TRBJ1-1
v_call: TRBV9
d_call: TRBD1
clone_size: few

cdr3_aa: CASGIPGLDRDYEQYF
cdr3_nt: TGTGCCAGCGGAATCCCGGGCCTGGACAGAGATTACGAGCAGTACTTC
j_call: TRBJ2-7
v_call: TRBV11-2
d_call: .
clone_size: .

cdr3_aa: CASSSIAGSQETQYF
cdr3_nt: TGTGCCAGCAGCTCAATAGCGGGGTCCCAAGAGACCCAGTACTTC
j_call: TRBJ2-5
v_call: TRBV7-8
d_call: TRBD2
clone_size: .

cdr3_aa: CASSLYGGSSEQFF
cdr3_nt: TGTGCCAGCAGTTTATACGGGGGTAGCAGTGAGCAGTTCTTC
j_call: TRBJ2-1
v_call: TRBV27
d_call: .
clone_size: once

cdr3_aa: CATSATGSYNEKLFF
cdr3_nt: TGTGCCACCAGTGCTACCGGGTCCTATAATGAAAAACTGTTTTTT
j_call: TRBJ1-4
v_call: TRBV15
d_call: .
clone_size: .

cdr3_aa: CATSVAGGGTDTQYF
cdr3_nt: TGTGCCACCAGCGTGGCGGGGGGCGGTACAGATACGCAGTATTTT
j_call: TRBJ2-3
v_call: TRBV15
d_call: TRBD2
clone_size: .

cdr3_aa: CASRRRGGSSYEQYF
cdr3_nt: TGTGCCAGCCGGAGGCGGGGGGGGTCCTCCTACGAGCAGTACTTC
j_call: TRBJ2-7
v_call: TRBV2
d_call: TRBD2
clone_size: .